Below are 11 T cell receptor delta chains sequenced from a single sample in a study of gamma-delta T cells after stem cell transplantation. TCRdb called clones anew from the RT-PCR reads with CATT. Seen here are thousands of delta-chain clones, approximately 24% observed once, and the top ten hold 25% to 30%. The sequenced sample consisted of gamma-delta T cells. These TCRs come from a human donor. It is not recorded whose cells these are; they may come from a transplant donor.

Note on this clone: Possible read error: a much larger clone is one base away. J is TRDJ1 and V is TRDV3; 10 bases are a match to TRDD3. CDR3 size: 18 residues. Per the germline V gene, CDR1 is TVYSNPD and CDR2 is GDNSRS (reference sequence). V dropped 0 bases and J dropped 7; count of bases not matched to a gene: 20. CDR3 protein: CAFRSSNRGIRTRLKLIF. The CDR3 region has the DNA TGTGCCTTTAGGAGCTCCAACCGGGGGATACGGACGAGGCTTAAACTCATCTTT.

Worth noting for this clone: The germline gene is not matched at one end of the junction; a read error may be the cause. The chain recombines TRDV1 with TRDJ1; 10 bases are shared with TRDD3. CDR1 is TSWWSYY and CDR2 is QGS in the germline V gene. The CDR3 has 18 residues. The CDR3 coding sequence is TGTGCTCTTGGGGAACGATCAAGAATGGGGGATACAAATGGGAAACCCATCTTT. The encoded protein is CALGERSRMGDTNGKPIF.

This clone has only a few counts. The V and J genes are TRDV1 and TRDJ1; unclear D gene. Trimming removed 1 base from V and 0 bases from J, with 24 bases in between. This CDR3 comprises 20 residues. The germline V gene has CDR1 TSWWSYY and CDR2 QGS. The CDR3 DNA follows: TGTGCTCTTGGGGAACGGAGGGGTTCCCCCGGGAACGGTTACACCGATAAACTCATCTTT. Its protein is CALGERRGSPGNGYTDKLIF.

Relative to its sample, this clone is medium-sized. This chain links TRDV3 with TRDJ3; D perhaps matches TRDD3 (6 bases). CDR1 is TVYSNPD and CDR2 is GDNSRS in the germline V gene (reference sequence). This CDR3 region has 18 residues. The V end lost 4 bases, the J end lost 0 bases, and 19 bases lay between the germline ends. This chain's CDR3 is CASDLRLGSSWDTRQMFF. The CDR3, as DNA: TGTGCCTCCGACCTACGGCTGGGGAGCTCCTGGGACACCCGACAGATGTTTTTC.

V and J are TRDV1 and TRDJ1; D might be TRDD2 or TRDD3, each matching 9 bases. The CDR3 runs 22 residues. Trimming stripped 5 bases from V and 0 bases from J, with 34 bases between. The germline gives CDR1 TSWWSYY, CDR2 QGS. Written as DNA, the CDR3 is TGTGCTCTTGGGCAAACCTTCCTACAACCTTTGGCTGGGGGATGGTACACCGATAAACTCATCTTT. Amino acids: CALGQTFLQPLAGGWYTDKLIF.

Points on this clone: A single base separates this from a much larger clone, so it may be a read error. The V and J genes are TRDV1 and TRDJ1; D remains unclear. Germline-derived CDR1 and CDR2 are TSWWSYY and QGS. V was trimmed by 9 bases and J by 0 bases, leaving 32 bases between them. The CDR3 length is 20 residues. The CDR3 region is CALGYPSLFAPHADTDKLIF. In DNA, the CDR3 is TGTGCTCTGGGTTATCCCTCTCTTTTTGCCCCCCACGCAGACACCGATAAACTCATCTTT.

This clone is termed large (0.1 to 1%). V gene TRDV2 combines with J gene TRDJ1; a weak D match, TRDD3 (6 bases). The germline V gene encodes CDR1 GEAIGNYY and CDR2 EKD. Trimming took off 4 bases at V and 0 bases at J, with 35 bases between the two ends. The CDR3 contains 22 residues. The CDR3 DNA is TGTGCCTGTGAAAGAGCGGGTGGGTGGAGGGGCTCAGGGGGAAAATACACCGATAAACTCATCTTT. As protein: CACERAGGWRGSGGKYTDKLIF.

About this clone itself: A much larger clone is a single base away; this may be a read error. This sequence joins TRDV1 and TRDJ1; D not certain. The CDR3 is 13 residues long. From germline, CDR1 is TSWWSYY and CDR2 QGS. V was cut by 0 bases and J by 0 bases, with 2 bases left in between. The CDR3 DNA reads TGTGCTCTTGGGGAACTCTACACCGATAAACTCATCTTT. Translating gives CALGELYTDKLIF.

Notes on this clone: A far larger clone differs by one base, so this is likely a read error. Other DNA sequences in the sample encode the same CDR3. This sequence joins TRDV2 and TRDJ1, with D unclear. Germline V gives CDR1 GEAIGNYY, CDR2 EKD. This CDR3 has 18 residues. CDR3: CACDDPVETLDDTDKLIF. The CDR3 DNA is TGTGCCTGTGACGATCCCGTAGAAACGCTGGACGACACCGATAAACTCATCTTC.

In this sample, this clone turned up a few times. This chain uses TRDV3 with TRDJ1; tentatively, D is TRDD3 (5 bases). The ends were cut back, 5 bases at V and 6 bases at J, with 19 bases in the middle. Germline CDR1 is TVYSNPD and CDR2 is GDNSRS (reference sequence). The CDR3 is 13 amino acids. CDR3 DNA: TGTGCCCATGAATGGGGAGATGGACATAAACTCATCTTT. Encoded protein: CAHEWGDGHKLIF. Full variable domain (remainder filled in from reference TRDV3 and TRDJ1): CDKVTQSSPDQTVASGSEVVLLCTYDTVYSNPDLFWYRIRPDYSFQFVFYGDNSRSEGADFTQGRFSVKHILTQKAFHLVISPVRTEDSATYYCAHEWGDGHKLIFGKGTRVTVEP.

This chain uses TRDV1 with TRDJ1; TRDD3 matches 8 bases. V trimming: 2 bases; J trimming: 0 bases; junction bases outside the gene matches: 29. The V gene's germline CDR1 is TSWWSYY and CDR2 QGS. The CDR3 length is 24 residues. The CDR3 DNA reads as TGTGCTCTTGGGGAAGCGGTCGACGGACCCCCACGGCTACTGGGGGGCAGGTACACCGATAAACTCATCTTT. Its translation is CALGEAVDGPPRLLGGRYTDKLIF.